This T cell receptor beta chain appears in the sequencing data of a study of graft-versus-host responses after intestinal transplantation. Study at large: Transplants were multivisceral, liver-intestinal, or isolated intestinal. Recipients across the board were started on anti-thymocyte globulin induction, then kept on tacrolimus and steroids for about three years.

Germline lookup yields CDR1 SGHTA and CDR2 FQGNSA. The ends lost 1 base at V and 3 bases at J; junction bases unmatched: 5. This CDR3 contains 15 residues. This clone was seen a few times. The authors processed graft tissue to release intraepithelial and lamina propria lymphocytes. Profiled with immunoSEQ multiplex PCR; TCRdb holds only in-frame clones, not every one. The sample includes about 15,000 clones, roughly two thirds of them seen just once. This specimen was ileum tissue, taken around 94 weeks after intestinal transplantation. The rearrangement joins TRBV7-2 to TRBJ1-1, with TRBD1 matching 7 bases. This sequence was found in a human patient who received an intestinal transplant, so some T cells may come from the graft donor. This CDR3 is CASSLEAGGYTEAFF. Written as DNA, the CDR3 is TGTGCCAGCAGCTTAGAAGCAGGGGGTTACACTGAAGCTTTCTTT. Full variable domain (rest looked up from reference TRBV7-2 and TRBJ1-1): GAGVSQSPSNKVTEKGKDVELRCDPISGHTALYWYRQSLGQGLEFLIYFQGNSAPDKSGLPSDRFSAERTGGSVSTLTIQRTQQEDSAVYLCASSLEAGGYTEAFFGQGTRLTVV.